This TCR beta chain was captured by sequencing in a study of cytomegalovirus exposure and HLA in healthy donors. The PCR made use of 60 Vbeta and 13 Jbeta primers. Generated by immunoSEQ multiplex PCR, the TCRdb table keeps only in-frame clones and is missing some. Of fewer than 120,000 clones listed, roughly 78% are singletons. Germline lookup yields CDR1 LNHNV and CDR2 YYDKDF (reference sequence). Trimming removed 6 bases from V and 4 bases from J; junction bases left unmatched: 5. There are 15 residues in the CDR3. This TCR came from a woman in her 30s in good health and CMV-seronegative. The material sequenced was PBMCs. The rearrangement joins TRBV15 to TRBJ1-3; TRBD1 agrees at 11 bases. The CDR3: CATRVDRGHGNTIYF. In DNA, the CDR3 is TGTGCCACCAGAGTGGACAGGGGGCACGGAAACACCATATATTTT.